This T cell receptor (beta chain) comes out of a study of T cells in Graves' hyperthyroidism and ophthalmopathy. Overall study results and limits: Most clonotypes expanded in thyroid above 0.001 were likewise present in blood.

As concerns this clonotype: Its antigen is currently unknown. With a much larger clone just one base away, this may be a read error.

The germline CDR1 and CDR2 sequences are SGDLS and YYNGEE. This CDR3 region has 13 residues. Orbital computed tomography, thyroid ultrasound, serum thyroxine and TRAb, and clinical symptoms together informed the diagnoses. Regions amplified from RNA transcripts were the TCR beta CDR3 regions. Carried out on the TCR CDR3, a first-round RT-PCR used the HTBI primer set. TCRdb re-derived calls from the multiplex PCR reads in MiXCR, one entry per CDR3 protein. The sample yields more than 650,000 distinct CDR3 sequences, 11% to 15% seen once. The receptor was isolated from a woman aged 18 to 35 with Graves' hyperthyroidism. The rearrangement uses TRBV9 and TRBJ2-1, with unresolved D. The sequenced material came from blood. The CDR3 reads CAGSVGLVNEQFF. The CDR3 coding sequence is TGTGCCGGCAGCGTAGGTCTTGTCAATGAGCAGTTCTTC.